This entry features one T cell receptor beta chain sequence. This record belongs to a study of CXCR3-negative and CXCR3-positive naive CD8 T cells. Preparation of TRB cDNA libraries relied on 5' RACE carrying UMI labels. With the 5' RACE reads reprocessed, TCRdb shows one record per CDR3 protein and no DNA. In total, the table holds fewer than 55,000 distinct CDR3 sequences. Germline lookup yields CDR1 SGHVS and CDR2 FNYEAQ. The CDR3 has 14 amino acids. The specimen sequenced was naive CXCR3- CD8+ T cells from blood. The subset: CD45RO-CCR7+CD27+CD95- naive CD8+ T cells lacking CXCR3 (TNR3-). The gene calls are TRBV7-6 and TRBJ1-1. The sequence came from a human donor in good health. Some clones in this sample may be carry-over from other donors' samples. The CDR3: CASSPSGGSTEAFF.